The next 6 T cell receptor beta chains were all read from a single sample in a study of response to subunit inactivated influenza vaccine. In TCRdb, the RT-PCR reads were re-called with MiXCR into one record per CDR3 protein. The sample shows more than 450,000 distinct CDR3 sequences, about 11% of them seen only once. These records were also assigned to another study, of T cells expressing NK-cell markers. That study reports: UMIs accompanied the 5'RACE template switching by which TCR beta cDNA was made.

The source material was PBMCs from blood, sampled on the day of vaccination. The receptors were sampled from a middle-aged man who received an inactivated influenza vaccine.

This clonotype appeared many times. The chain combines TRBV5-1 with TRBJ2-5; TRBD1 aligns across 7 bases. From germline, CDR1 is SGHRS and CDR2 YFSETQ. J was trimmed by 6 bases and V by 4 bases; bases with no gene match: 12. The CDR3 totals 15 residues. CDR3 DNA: TGCGCCAGCAGCCAGAATGGGCGACAGGGCCAGACCCAGTACTTC. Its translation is CASSQNGRQGQTQYF.

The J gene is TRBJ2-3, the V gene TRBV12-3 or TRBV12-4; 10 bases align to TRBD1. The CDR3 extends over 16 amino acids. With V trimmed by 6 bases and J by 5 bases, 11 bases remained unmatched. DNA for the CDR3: TGTGCCAGCAGCAAAGGCCGGACAGGGGGTCAAGATACGCAGTATTTT. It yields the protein CASSKGRTGGQDTQYF.

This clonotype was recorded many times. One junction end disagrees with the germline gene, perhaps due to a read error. The CDR3 DNA reads as TGTGCCAGCAGCTTAGTAGCGGGGAGAGAGACCCAGTACTTC. Translating it yields CASSLVAGRETQYF. The chain uses TRBV5-1 and TRBJ2-5; TRBD2 matches at 8 bases. CDR3 length: 14 amino acids. Per the germline V gene, CDR1 is SGHRS and CDR2 is YFSETQ.

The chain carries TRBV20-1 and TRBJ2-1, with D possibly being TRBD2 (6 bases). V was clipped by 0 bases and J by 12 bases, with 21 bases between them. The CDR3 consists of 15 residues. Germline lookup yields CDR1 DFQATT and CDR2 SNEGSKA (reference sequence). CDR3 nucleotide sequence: TGCAGTGCTAGAGACACGACTAGTATTGAAGTGACGCAGTTCTTC. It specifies CSARDTTSIEVTQFF.

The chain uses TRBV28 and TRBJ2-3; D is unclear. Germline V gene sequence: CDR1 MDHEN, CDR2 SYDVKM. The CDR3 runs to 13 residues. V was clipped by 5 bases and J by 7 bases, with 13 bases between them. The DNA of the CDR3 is TGTGCCAGCAGTCAGAGCGCCATGAATACGCAGTATTTT. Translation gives CASSQSAMNTQYF.

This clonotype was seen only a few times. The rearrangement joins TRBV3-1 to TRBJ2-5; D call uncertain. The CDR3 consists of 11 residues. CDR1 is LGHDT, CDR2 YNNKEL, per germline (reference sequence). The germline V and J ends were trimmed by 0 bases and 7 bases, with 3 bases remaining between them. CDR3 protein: CASSQEATQYF. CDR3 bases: TGTGCCAGCAGCCAAGAAGCGACCCAGTACTTC.